This TCR beta chain comes out of a study of blood T cells in healthy people across ages. This clonotype was seen more than once but under ten times. V gave up 1 base and J gave up 7 bases, with 11 bases separating them. The CDR3 contains 14 residues. Germline values: CDR1 MGHRA, CDR2 YSYEKL. A J-beta primer mix and a sample-barcoded 5' primer were used in a second PCR of about 7 to 12 cycles. A single record per CDR3 protein comes from TCRdb applying MiXCR to the 5' RACE reads. The sample shows about 670,000 distinct CDR3 sequences, 35% to 50% of them seen only once. Sequencing input: blood. The chain is built from TRBV4-1 and TRBJ2-1; possibly TRBD1 for D (6 bases). The source is a man older than 75 in good health. The CDR3 here is CASSQGGHMNEQFF. Written as DNA, the CDR3 is TGCGCCAGCAGCCAAGGGGGGCATATGAATGAGCAGTTCTTC.